The clone carrying this TCR beta chain was detected ten times or more. What it recognizes is unknown. This sample is drawn from a study of regulatory T cells in long-lasting Graves disease. Time point given: newly diagnosed GD, antithyroid drugs for less than 3 months. Extracted RNA from PBMCs served as the source of the TCR library. Graves' disease diagnosis was established per American Thyroid Association guidelines. iRepertoire HTBI primers and Arm-PCR of CDR3 regions built TCR beta libraries. One entry per CDR3 protein, called by TCRdb with MiXCR from the multiplex PCR reads. The table includes around 250,000 distinct CDR3 sequences, approximately 20% detected once. V was trimmed by 2 bases and J by 2 bases, leaving 10 bases between them. This CDR3 is built from 14 residues. Germline V gene data show CDR1 as DFQATT and CDR2 as SNEGSKA (reference sequence). General study results and limits: Gene preferences differed: TRBV28, TRBJ1-2, TRBJ2-5 in persistent cases.

The sample also formed part of further work on T cells in Graves' hyperthyroidism and ophthalmopathy. This second study says: Diagnoses used clinical symptoms, serum thyroxine and TRAb, thyroid ultrasound and orbital computed tomography. In the first-round RT-PCR of the TCR CDR3, the HTBI primer set was used.

This chain uses TRBV20-1 with TRBJ1-5; D uncertain. The sequence came from a young woman with Graves disease. The starting material was peripheral blood mononuclear cells (PBMCs), obtained at new diagnosis, from a patient treated with antithyroid drugs. The CDR3 loop is CSARRTQRNQPQHF. For the CDR3, the DNA is TGCAGTGCTAGACGAACACAGCGCAATCAGCCCCAGCATTTT.